This T cell receptor beta chain was sequenced in a study of STAT3 mutations in large granular lymphocyte leukemia. Overall study findings and caveats: Some patients had persisting codominant clonotypes that could mask small clones. Every T-cell large granular lymphocyte leukemia patient had at least one immunodominant TCR beta clonotype. Clonal expansion was inferred from other time points because no sample existed at each clone's first appearance.

Losses at the gene ends were 11 bases for V and 11 bases for J; bases not matched to a gene: 17. Germline CDR1 reads ENHRY; CDR2 reads SYGVKD. This CDR3 spans 13 amino acids. As for this clone: What it binds is not known.

Generated by immunoSEQ multiplex PCR, the TCRdb table keeps only in-frame clones and is missing some. The sample shows tens of thousands of clones, more than 75% of them seen only once. V gene TRBV10-3 combines with J gene TRBJ2-5, with TRBD2 matching over 7 bases. The sample consisted of peripheral blood mononuclear cells. This receptor was identified in a man aged 60 to 75 with T-cell large granular lymphocyte leukemia. Some clones in this sample may be carry-over from other donors' samples. This CDR3 is CAAGPSSGDQQYF. Here the CDR3 DNA reads TGTGCCGCGGGGCCATCTAGCGGTGACCAGCAGTACTTC.